This T cell receptor (beta chain) was captured in a study of blood T cell repertoires in COVID-19. Across the whole study: The United States, Italy and Spain were the sources of the acute and convalescent COVID-19 samples. The cDNA or gDNA used as material had been derived from T cells, B-cell-depleted T cells, or PBMCs.

This CDR3 spans 14 amino acids. Original data processing: Estimation of nucleated cell counts was performed using reference gene primer amplification. This table comes from immunoSEQ multiplex PCR, and its TCRdb copy is limited to in-frame clones, with some not included. That table furnishes V, J and clone size, whereas the DNA furnished D and trimming. Of about 97,000 clones in the sample, roughly 80% were seen once. The receptor comes from a man in his 60s with acute or convalescent COVID-19. Specimen: peripheral blood. The V gene is TRBV21-1, the J gene TRBJ1-6; the DNA was not used to check the table's D call, TRBD1. TRBV21-1 is a pseudogene. The CDR3 region is CASSKQASYSPLHF. CDR3 coding DNA: TGTGCCAGCAGCAAACAGGCCAGTTATTCACCCCTCCACTTT.